This T cell receptor beta chain was recovered during a study of graft-versus-host responses after intestinal transplantation (TCRdb year 2021). Study-level background: The transplants that recipients received were multivisceral, liver-intestinal, or isolated intestinal. Every recipient was given anti-thymocyte globulin induction, followed by approximately three years of maintenance tacrolimus and steroids. After intestinal transplantation, graft-versus-host and host-versus-graft alloreactive T cell clones were followed in the graft, circulation and bone marrow using bulk TCR-beta CDR3 sequencing. To identify alloreactive clones, pre-transplant mixed lymphocyte reaction products were sequenced and then compared with unstimulated pre-transplant donor and recipient T cells. The cohort enrolled some 24 intestinal transplant recipients, one of whom was a retransplant, and 3 patients without pretransplant specimens were excluded. Donor T cell macrochimerism was defined as a peak of at least 4% donor T cells among recipient peripheral blood mononuclear cells. Rather than going through the commercial service, samples from a few later patients were sequenced in-house on an Illumina MiSeq and processed with MiXCR. Broad study findings and their caveats: In patients with donor T cell macrochimerism, the allografts had high GvH to HvG T cell clonal ratios. Early after transplant, declines in HvG clones were associated with peak levels of circulating GvH clones. GvH clones were detected in recipient bone marrow, and some appeared earlier in ileal mucosa or blood, consistent with an intestinal mucosal origin. The conclusions were limited by the relatively low number and heterogeneity of the intestinal transplant patients.

The label giving this sample's time point can be read as: cells obtained before transplantation from donor or recipient. CD3+CD4+ and CD3+CD8+ populations were FACS-sorted from unstimulated pre-transplant donor and recipient cells taken from spleen or lymph nodes. Trimming costs V 4 bases and J 7 bases, and their ends lie 11 bases apart. Counted from cysteine to phenylalanine, this CDR3 has 14 amino acids. Only CDR3 DNA remains: 42 bases, in frame from the first base. The germline V gene sets CDR1 to MRHNA and CDR2 to SNTAGT. With regard to this clone: The specificity of this receptor is unknown. No base quality values were provided; no much bigger clone lies one nucleotide off.

Libraries were built with the immunoSEQ multiplex PCR assay. For most patients, genomic DNA was isolated using the Qiagen DNeasy Blood and Tissue Kit and was shipped frozen to Adaptive Biotechnologies for TCR sequencing. High-throughput TCR-beta CDR3 sequencing of genomic DNA from most patients was performed by Adaptive Biotechnologies. On the study's bioinformatics: TCR sequencing data were retrieved from Adaptive's ImmunoSEQ software for roughly 20 patients, whereas three other patients were processed with MiXCR and VDJtools. To correct CD4 versus CD8 sorting errors, sequences present in both subsets at a frequency ratio below 5:1 were removed. Because the origin of CDR3 nucleotide sequences shared between donor and recipient could not be assigned, those sequences were removed. To count as alloreactive, a clone needed at least 2-fold expansion over unstimulated cells and a minimum CFSE-low frequency of 0.002% (template counts) or 0.001% (read counts). Clones detected in sequenced pre-transplant spleen, lymph node, or MLR CFSE-low populations of the donor or recipient were defined as mappable. The cumulative frequency of alloreactive clones was calculated as a percentage of all sequences, weighted by copy number. Imported from immuneACCESS, the table was reduced by TCRdb to in-frame sequences with V and J called. These copies leave out some clones; in studies compared against another copy, an unresolved V gene accounts for under half, and the cause of the remainder is not known. The DNA gave D and trimming, while V, J and clone size come from that table. For this sample the table gives roughly 93,000 clones, of which approximately 95% were detected only once. The ten biggest clones cover 0.4% to 0.6% of the sample.

The chain couples TRBV6-4 to TRBJ1-6; perhaps TRBD1 is the D gene, with 6 bases matching. The sequence was collected from a human donor who received an intestinal transplant. The sequenced sample was unstimulated CD8+ T cells sorted from spleen or lymph node cells, obtained before intestinal transplant. The CDR3 region has the sequence CASSGGGHNSPLHF. The DNA sequence is given as TGTGCCAGCAGTGGGGGGGGGCACAATTCACCCCTCCACTTT.